The clone carrying this TCR beta chain was detected once. In the original workflow: Quantification of nucleated cells was approximated via reference gene primer amplification. Data came from immunoSEQ multiplex PCR; TCRdb stores just in-frame clones and leaves some out. That table supplies the V and J calls and clone size; D and trimming were determined from the DNA. Of 200,000 to 250,000 clones listed, 88% are singletons. The source of the sample is a study of blood T cell repertoires in COVID-19. Study-wide background: Material from acute and convalescent COVID-19 was sourced from the United States, Italy and Spain.

This clonotype originated in a woman in her thirties who had been exposed to COVID-19. Sequenced input: PBMCs or T cells enriched from blood (not recorded which).

The CDR3 reads CATLGSDLNQPQHF. The CDR3 DNA sequence: TGTGCCACCCTCGGGTCCGACCTCAATCAGCCCCAGCATTTT. The chain employs TRBV24-1 and TRBJ1-5; the D is unclear. With 9 bases removed from V and 3 bases from J, the gap between germline ends came to 14 bases. This CDR3 has 14 residues. Germline lookup yields CDR1 KGHDR and CDR2 SFDVKD.